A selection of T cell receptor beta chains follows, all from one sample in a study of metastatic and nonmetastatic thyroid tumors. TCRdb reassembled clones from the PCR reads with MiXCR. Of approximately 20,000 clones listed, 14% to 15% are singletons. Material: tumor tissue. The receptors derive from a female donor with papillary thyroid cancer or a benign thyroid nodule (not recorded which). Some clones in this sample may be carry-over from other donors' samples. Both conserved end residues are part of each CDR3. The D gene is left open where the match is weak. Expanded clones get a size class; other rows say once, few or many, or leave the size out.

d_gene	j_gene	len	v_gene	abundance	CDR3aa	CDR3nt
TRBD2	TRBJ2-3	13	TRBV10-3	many	CATGTTDTDTQYF	TGTGCCACCGGGACTACCGACACAGATACGCAGTATTTT
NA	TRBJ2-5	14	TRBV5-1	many	CASSLLSPQETQYF	TGCGCCAGCAGCTTGCTATCCCCCCAAGAGACCCAGTACTTC
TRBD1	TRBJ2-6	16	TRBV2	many	CASCRDRASGANVLTF	TGTGCCAGCTGCCGGGACAGGGCCTCTGGGGCCAACGTCCTGACTTTC
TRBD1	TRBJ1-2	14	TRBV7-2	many	CASSLMLQGNGYTF	TGTGCCAGCAGCTTAATGCTACAGGGGAATGGCTACACCTTC
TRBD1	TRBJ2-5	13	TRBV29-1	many	CSVGDSLRETQYF	TGCAGCGTTGGGGACAGCCTCCGGGAGACCCAGTACTTC
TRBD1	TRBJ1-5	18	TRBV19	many	CASSSTGTDLYSNQPQHF	TGTGCCAGTAGTAGTACCGGGACAGACCTCTATAGCAATCAGCCCCAGCATTTT
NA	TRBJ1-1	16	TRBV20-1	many	CSARGIISPRKTEAFF	TGCAGTGCTAGAGGAATAATCAGCCCTAGGAAGACTGAAGCTTTCTTT
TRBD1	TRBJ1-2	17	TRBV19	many	CASRAGTGVNLDYGYTF	TGTGCCAGTAGGGCTGGGACAGGGGTTAATCTTGACTATGGCTACACCTTC
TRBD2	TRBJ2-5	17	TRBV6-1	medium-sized	CASSEDPLAGGLETQYF	TGTGCCAGCAGTGAAGACCCTCTAGCGGGGGGCTTGGAGACCCAGTACTTC
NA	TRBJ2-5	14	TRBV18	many	CASSPRPREETQYF	TGTGCCAGCTCACCACGTCCGAGGGAAGAGACCCAGTACTTC
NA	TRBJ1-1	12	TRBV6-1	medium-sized	CATILGSPEAFF	TGTGCCACGATCTTAGGGAGCCCTGAAGCTTTCTTT
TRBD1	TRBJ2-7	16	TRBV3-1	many	CASSAAPGQGSHEQYF	TGTGCCAGCAGCGCAGCCCCGGGACAGGGCTCCCACGAGCAGTACTTC
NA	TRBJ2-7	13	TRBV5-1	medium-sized	CASSPDRSYEQYF	TGCGCCAGCAGCCCCGACAGATCCTACGAGCAGTACTTC
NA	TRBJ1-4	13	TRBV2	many	CASKGQLNEKLFF	TGTGCCAGCAAAGGACAGCTTAATGAAAAACTGTTTTTT
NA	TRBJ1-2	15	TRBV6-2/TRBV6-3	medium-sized	CASRTGMLYNYGYTF	TGTGCCAGCAGGACGGGTATGCTCTATAACTATGGCTACACCTTC
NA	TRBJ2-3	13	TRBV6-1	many	CASTPQGTDTQYF	TGTGCCAGCACTCCTCAGGGCACAGATACGCAGTATTTT
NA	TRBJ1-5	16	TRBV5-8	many	CASSQGTADREWPQHF	TGTGCCAGCAGCCAGGGGACGGCCGACCGTGAGTGGCCCCAGCATTTT
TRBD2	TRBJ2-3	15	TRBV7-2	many	CASSRDYLSTDTQYF	TGTGCCAGCAGCCGGGACTACCTTAGCACAGATACGCAGTATTTT
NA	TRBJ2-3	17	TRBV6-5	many	CASTEGGGGAGTDTQYF	TGTGCCAGCACCGAGGGCGGAGGGGGCGCTGGCACAGATACGCAGTATTTT
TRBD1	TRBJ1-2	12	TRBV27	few	CASSLTGKGYTF	TGTGCCAGCAGTTTGACAGGGAAGGGCTACACCTTC
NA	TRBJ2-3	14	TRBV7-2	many	CASSLLGITDTQYF	TGTGCCAGCAGCTTACTTGGGATCACAGATACGCAGTATTTT
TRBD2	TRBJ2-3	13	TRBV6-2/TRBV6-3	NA	CATGASGTDTQYF	TGTGCCACCGGTGCTAGCGGGACAGATACACAGTATTTT
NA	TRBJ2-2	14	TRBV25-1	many	CASRGRAGTGELFF	TGTGCCAGCAGAGGCAGGGCGGGCACCGGGGAGCTGTTTTTT
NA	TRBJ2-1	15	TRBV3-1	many	CASSQGPQSYNEQFF	TGTGCCAGCAGCCAAGGACCACAGAGTTACAATGAGCAGTTCTTC
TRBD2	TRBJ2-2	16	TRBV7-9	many	CASSLILGLAGGELFF	TGTGCCAGCAGCCTCATCCTGGGACTAGCGGGCGGGGAGCTGTTTTTT
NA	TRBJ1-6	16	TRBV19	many	CASSRQGVNNNSPLHF	TGTGCCAGTAGTAGACAAGGGGTGAATAATAATTCACCCCTCCACTTT
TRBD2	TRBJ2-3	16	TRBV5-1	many	CASSLGLAGSTDTQYF	TGCGCCAGCAGCTTGGGACTAGCGGGTAGCACAGATACGCAGTATTTT
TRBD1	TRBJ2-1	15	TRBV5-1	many	CASSSGTGVGNEQFF	TGCGCCAGCAGCTCCGGGACAGGGGTGGGCAATGAGCAGTTCTTC
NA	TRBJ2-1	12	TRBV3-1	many	CASSQLGDEQFF	TGTGCCAGCAGCCAGCTGGGTGATGAGCAGTTCTTC
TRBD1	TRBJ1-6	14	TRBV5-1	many	CASSLGQGNSPLHF	TGCGCCAGCAGCTTGGGACAGGGGAATTCACCCCTCCACTTT
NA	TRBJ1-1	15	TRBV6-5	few	CASSYSGSSGAEAFF	TGTGCCAGCAGTTACTCGGGCAGCTCCGGAGCTGAAGCTTTCTTT
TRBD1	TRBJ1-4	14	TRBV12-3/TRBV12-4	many	CASSPGQGLGKLFF	TGTGCCAGCAGTCCCGGACAGGGATTAGGAAAACTGTTTTTT
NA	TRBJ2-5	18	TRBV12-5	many	CASGLATVPDGQQETQYF	TGTGCTAGTGGTTTGGCCACAGTACCAGACGGACAGCAAGAGACCCAGTACTTC
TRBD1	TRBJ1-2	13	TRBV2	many	CASSVTGGYGYTF	TGTGCCAGCAGCGTAACAGGGGGCTATGGCTACACCTTC
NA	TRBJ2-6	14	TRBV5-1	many	CASSLRSGANVLTF	TGCGCCAGCAGCTTGAGGTCTGGGGCCAACGTCCTGACTTTC
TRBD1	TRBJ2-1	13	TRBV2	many	CASQRTGHNEQFF	TGTGCCAGCCAGAGGACAGGGCACAATGAGCAGTTCTTC
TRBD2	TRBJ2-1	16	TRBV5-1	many	CASSLGAGGSYNEQFF	TGCGCCAGCAGCTTGGGCGCGGGAGGTAGCTACAATGAGCAGTTCTTC
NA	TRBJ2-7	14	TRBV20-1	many	CSARPLEGTYEQYF	TGCAGTGCTAGACCCCTGGAAGGGACCTACGAGCAGTACTTC
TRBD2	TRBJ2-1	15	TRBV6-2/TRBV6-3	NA	CASSYGTSGSSEQFF	TGTGCCAGCAGTTACGGGACTAGCGGGAGCAGTGAGCAGTTCTTC
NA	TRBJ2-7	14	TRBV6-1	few	CASSATDKYYEQYF	TGTGCCAGCAGCGCGACAGACAAGTACTACGAGCAGTACTTC
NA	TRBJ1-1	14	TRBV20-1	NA	CSAYTNRVDTEAFF	TGCAGTGCTTATACAAACAGGGTGGACACTGAAGCTTTCTTT
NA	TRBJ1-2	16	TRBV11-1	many	CASSLEGTEAAHGYTF	TGTGCCAGCAGCTTAGAAGGAACAGAAGCAGCGCATGGCTACACCTTC
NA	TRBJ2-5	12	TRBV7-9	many	CASSPFLEGQYF	TGTGCCAGCAGCCCCTTCCTAGAGGGCCAGTACTTC
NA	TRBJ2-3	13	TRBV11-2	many	CASSSTDRHTQYF	TGTGCCAGCAGCTCAACGGACAGACATACGCAGTATTTT